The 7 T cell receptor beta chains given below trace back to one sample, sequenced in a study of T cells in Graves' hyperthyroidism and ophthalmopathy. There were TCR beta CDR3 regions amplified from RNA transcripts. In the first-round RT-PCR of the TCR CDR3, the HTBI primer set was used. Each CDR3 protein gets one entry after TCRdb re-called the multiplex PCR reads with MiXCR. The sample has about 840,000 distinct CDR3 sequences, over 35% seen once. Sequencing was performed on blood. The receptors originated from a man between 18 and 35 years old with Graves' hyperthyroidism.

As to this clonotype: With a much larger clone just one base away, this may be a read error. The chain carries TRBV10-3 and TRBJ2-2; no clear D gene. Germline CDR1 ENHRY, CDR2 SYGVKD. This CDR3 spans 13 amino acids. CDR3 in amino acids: CTISEAGAGELFF. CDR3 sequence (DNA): TGTACCATCAGTGAGGCAGGAGCCGGGGAGCTGTTTTTT.

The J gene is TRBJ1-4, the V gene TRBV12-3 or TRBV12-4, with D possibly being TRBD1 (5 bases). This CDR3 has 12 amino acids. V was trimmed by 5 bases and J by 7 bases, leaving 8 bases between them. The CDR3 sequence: CASSGGTEKLFF. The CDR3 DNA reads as TGTGCCAGCAGTGGGGGGACTGAAAAACTGTTTTTT.

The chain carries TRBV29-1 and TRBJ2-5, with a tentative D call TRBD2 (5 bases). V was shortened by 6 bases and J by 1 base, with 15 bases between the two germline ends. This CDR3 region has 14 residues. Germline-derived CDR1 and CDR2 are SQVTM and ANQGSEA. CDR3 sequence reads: CSVWESSRQETQYF. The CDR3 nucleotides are TGCAGCGTCTGGGAGTCCTCCCGCCAAGAGACCCAGTACTTC.

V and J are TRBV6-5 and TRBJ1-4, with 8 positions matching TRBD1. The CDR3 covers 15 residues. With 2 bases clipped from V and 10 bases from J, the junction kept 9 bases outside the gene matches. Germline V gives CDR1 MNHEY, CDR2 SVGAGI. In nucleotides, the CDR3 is TGTGCCAGCAGTTACATTCGGCAGGGGGCGGGAAAACTGTTTTTT. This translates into CASSYIRQGAGKLFF.

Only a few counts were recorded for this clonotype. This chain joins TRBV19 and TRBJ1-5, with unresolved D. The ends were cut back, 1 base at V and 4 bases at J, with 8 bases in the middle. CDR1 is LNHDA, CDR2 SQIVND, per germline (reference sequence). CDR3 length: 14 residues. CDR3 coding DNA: TGTGCCAGTAGTATAGTTAGGCAAAATCAGCCCCAGCATTTT. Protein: CASSIVRQNQPQHF.

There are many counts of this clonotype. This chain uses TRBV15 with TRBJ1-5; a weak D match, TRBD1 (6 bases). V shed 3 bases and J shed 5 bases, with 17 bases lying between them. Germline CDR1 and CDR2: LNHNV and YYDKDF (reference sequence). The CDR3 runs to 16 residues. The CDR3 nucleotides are TGTGCCACCAGCAGCCTGGCCTGGGGGCGCGATCAGCCCCAGCATTTT. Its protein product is CATSSLAWGRDQPQHF.

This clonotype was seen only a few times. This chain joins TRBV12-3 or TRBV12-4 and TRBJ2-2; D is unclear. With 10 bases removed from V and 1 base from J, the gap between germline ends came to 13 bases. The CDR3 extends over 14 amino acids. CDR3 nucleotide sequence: TGTGCCACCACTACGAAAGTGAACACCGGGGAGCTGTTTTTT. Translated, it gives CATTTKVNTGELFF.